These 15 T cell receptor beta chains originate from one sample sequenced in a study of CD8 T cells in Susac syndrome. Reverse transcription of roughly 0.5 to 1 ug RNA used random hexamers. MiXCR was run by TCRdb on the immunoSEQ multiplex PCR reads, yielding one entry per CDR3 protein. Among 110,000 to 150,000 distinct CDR3 sequences, 94% were seen once, and the ten largest hold roughly 0.27%. Sequencing was performed on CD8+ T cells from PBMCs. The receptors come from a human donor in good health.

This chain links TRBV9 with TRBJ1-2; a weak D match, TRBD1 (5 bases). The CDR3 totals 16 residues. Germline lookup yields CDR1 SGDLS and CDR2 YYNGEE. Trimming took 2 bases from V and 4 from J, leaving 18 bases between them. The CDR3 reads CASSVADRQSIYGYTF. The CDR3 DNA follows: TGTGCCAGCAGCGTGGCCGACAGACAGAGCATCTATGGCTACACCTTC.

J is TRBJ2-7 and V is TRBV4-2; 9 bases match TRBD2. The V gene's germline CDR1 is LGHNA and CDR2 YNFKEQ. Losses at the gene ends were 0 bases for V and 4 bases for J; bases not matched to a gene: 7. The CDR3 is 16 residues long. The CDR3 region has the DNA TGTGCCAGCAGCCAAGATCTTACTGGACTAGCGTACGAGCAGTACTTC. It codes for CASSQDLTGLAYEQYF.

The chain carries TRBV27 and TRBJ2-3, with a weak D call TRBD1 (6 bases). Trimming cost V 5 bases and J 6 bases, with 18 bases left between them. The CDR3 length is 15 residues. The germline V gene encodes CDR1 MNHEY and CDR2 SMNVEV (reference sequence). The CDR3 here is CASSTGWIESDTQYF. For the CDR3, the DNA is TGTGCCAGCAGTACAGGGTGGATCGAATCGGATACGCAGTATTTT.

CDR3 amino acids: CSASNPNTEAFF. CDR3 DNA: TGCAGTGCTAGTAACCCAAACACTGAAGCTTTCTTT. J is TRBJ1-1 and V is TRBV20-1; D remains unclear. The CDR3 consists of 12 residues. Germline lookup yields CDR1 DFQATT and CDR2 SNEGSKA (reference sequence). Trimming cost V 3 bases and J 2 bases, with 7 bases left between them.

The rearrangement joins TRBV20-1 to TRBJ2-1; D remains unclear. CDR1 DFQATT and CDR2 SNEGSKA come from the germline V gene (reference sequence). Trimming cost V 6 bases and J 6 bases, with 3 bases left between them. This CDR3 has 9 residues. As DNA, the CDR3 is TGCAGTGCCACCAATGAGCAGTTCTTC. Its protein is CSATNEQFF.

The chain uses TRBV30 and TRBJ2-3; either TRBD1 or TRBD2 may fit D (5 bases each). The CDR3 runs 12 residues. Germline CDR1 GTSNPN, CDR2 SVGIG (reference sequence). V was pared by 5 bases and J by 5 bases, with 11 bases between. DNA of the CDR3: TGTGCCTGGGGGGGACCGGGAGATACGCAGTATTTT. As protein: CAWGGPGDTQYF.

For the CDR3, the DNA is TGTGCCAGCAGCCTCCGTGGAGGACCCACAGATACGCAGTATTTT. Translated, it gives CASSLRGGPTDTQYF. The V gene is TRBV11-2, the J gene TRBJ2-3; weak D call: TRBD2 (5 bases). This CDR3 has 15 residues. Trimming pared 5 bases from V and 2 bases from J, leaving 14 bases between. Germline values: CDR1 SGHAT, CDR2 FQNNGV. Complete variable domain (other parts from reference TRBV11-2 and TRBJ2-3): EAGVAQSPRYKIIEKRQSVAFWCNPISGHATLYWYQQILGQGPKLLIQFQNNGVVDDSQLPKDRFSAERLKGVDSTLKIQPAKLEDSAVYLCASSLRGGPTDTQYFGPGTRLTVL.

This chain uses TRBV7-2 with TRBJ2-3; no reliable D call. Germline lookup yields CDR1 SGHTA and CDR2 FQGNSA. V was trimmed by 4 bases and J by 1 base, leaving 15 bases between them. The CDR3 has 16 residues. Written as DNA, the CDR3 is TGTGCCAGCAGCTCCCCGGCATTTATCGGCACAGATACGCAGTATTTT. Its translation is CASSSPAFIGTDTQYF.

The chain couples TRBV27 to TRBJ1-1, with 9 bases aligning to TRBD1. Germline V CDR1 and CDR2: MNHEY, SMNVEV (reference sequence). Germline trimming cut 7 bases from V and 4 bases from J; bases unmatched to any gene: 7. The CDR3 is made up of 14 amino acids. CDR3: CASTRQGVGTEAFF. The CDR3 DNA reads TGTGCCAGCACCCGACAGGGGGTGGGCACTGAAGCTTTCTTT.

The V and J genes are TRBV29-1 and TRBJ2-1; 8 positions match TRBD1. Germline V gene sequence: CDR1 SQVTM, CDR2 ANQGSEA. V dropped 7 bases and J dropped 0; count of bases not matched to a gene: 8. This CDR3 contains 15 residues. The CDR3 is CSGTGFLSSYNEQFF. DNA of the CDR3: TGCAGCGGGACAGGGTTTCTAAGCTCCTACAATGAGCAGTTCTTC.

This chain uses TRBV9 with TRBJ2-1; D call uncertain. Deletions cut 0 bases from V and 4 bases from J, with 8 bases between. The CDR3 covers 14 residues. Germline CDR1 is SGDLS and CDR2 is YYNGEE. CDR3 coding DNA: TGTGCCAGCAGCGTAGCCCAGGAGTACAATGAGCAGTTCTTC. It yields the protein CASSVAQEYNEQFF.

Concerning this clonotype: One end of the junction does not line up with germline, which may come from a read error. This sequence joins TRBV5-6 and TRBJ2-1, with a tentative D call TRBD1 (6 bases). Germline V gives CDR1 SGHDT, CDR2 YYEEEE. The CDR3 extends over 12 amino acids. The CDR3 DNA reads TGTGCCAGCAGCTCTGGGGACAACGAGCAGTTCTTC. It translates to CASSSGDNEQFF.

The chain is built from TRBV20-1 and TRBJ2-5; D may be TRBD2 (6 bases). This CDR3 comprises 13 residues. The V end was cut by 3 bases, the J end by 5 bases, with 13 bases between. Germline CDR1 DFQATT, CDR2 SNEGSKA (reference sequence). CDR3 nucleotides: TGCAGTGCTAGCGGGAGTATCCGGGAGACCCAGTACTTC. Its protein product is CSASGSIRETQYF.

The chain joins TRBV29-1 to TRBJ1-2; D unresolved. V was shortened by 5 bases and J by 1 base, with 5 bases between the two germline ends. Germline CDR1 reads SQVTM; CDR2 reads ANQGSEA. The CDR3 has 11 residues. CDR3 DNA sequence: TGCAGCGTTCAGGATAACTATGGCTACACCTTC. Translation: CSVQDNYGYTF.

V usage is TRBV29-1 and J usage is TRBJ1-1; D uncertain. The length of the CDR3 is 10 residues. From germline, CDR1 is SQVTM and CDR2 ANQGSEA. Trimming cost V 4 bases and J 3 bases, with 3 bases left between them. CDR3 bases: TGCAGCGTTGCCTACACTGAAGCTTTCTTT. It yields the protein CSVAYTEAFF. Drawing the rest from reference TRBV29-1 and TRBJ1-1, the complete variable domain is SAVISQKPSRDICQRGTSLTIQCQVDSQVTMMFWYRQQPGQSLTLIATANQGSEATYESGFVIDKFPISRPNLTFSTLTVSNMSPEDSSIYLCSVAYTEAFFGQGTRLTVV.